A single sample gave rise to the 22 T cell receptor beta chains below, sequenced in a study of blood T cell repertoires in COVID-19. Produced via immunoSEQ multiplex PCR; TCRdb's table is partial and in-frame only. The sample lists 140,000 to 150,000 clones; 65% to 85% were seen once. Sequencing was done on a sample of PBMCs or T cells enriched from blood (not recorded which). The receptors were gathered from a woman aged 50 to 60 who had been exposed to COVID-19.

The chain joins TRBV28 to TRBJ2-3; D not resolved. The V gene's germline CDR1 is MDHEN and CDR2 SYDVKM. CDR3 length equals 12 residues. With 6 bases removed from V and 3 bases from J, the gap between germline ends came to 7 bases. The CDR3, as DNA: TGTGCCAGCAGCGCGGTAACAGATACGCAGTATTTT. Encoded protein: CASSAVTDTQYF.

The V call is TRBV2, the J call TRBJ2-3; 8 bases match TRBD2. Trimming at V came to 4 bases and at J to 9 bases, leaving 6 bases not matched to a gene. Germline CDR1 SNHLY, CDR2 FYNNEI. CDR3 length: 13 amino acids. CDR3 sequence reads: CASSAGGGSTQYF. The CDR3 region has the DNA TGTGCCAGCAGTGCGGGAGGGGGGAGCACGCAGTATTTT.

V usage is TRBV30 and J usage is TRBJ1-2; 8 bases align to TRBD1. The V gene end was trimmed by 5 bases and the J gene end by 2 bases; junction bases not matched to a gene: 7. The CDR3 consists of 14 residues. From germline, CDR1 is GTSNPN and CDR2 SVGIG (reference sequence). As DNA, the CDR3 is TGTGCCTGGTTAACAGGGGGTACGAACTATGGCTACACCTTC. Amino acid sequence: CAWLTGGTNYGYTF.

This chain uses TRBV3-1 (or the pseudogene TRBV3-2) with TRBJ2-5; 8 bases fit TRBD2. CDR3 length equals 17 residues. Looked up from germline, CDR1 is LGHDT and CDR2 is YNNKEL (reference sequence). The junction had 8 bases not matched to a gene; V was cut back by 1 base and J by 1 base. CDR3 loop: CASSQVERGRGQETQYF. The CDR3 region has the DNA TGTGCCAGCAGCCAAGTGGAGCGGGGGAGGGGCCAAGAGACCCAGTACTTC.

This CDR3 is CASSKQETGNTIYF. CDR3 sequence (DNA): TGTGCCAGTAGTAAACAGGAAACTGGAAACACCATATATTTT. The chain joins TRBV19 to TRBJ1-3; possible D gene TRBD1, 5 bases. This CDR3 is built from 14 residues. V lost 4 bases and J lost 2, with 9 bases in between. Germline CDR1 LNHDA, CDR2 SQIVND (reference sequence).

CDR3 bases: TGTGCCAGCAGCCCCCCCCGGACAAGCCCTGCAACTAATGAAAAACTGTTTTTT. Protein sequence: CASSPPRTSPATNEKLFF. V usage is TRBV13 and J usage is TRBJ1-4, with TRBD1 as a possible D gene (5 bases). Trimming left V 5 bases short and J 0 bases short, with 19 bases between. Germline assignment: CDR1 PRHDT and CDR2 FYEKMQ (reference sequence). The CDR3 contains 18 residues.

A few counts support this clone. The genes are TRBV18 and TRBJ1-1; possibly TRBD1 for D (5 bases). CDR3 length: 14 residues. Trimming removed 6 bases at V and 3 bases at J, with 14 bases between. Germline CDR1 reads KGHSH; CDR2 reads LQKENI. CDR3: CASSLKQVDTEAFF. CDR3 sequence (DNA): TGTGCCAGCTCCCTCAAACAGGTGGACACTGAAGCTTTCTTT.

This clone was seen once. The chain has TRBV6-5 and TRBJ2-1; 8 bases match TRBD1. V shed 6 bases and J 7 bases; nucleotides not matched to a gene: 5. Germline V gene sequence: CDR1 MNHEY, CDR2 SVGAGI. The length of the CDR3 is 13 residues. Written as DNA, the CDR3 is TGTGCCAGCAGACAAACAGGGGGAAATGAGCAGTTCTTC. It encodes CASRQTGGNEQFF.

The CDR3 region has the DNA TGTGCCAGTAGTATAGACGGAGTTACTGAAGCTTTCTTT. It specifies CASSIDGVTEAFF. J is TRBJ1-1 and V is TRBV19; no clear D. Germline values: CDR1 LNHDA, CDR2 SQIVND (reference sequence). This CDR3 is built from 13 residues. V was cut by 0 bases and J by 5 bases, with 7 bases left in between. Combining the CDR3 with reference TRBV19 and TRBJ1-1 gives the whole variable domain DGGITQSPKYLFRKEGQNVTLSCEQNLNHDAMYWYRQDPGQGLRLIYYSQIVNDFQKGDIAEGYSVSREKKESFPLTVTSAQKNPTAFYLCASSIDGVTEAFFGQGTRLTVV.

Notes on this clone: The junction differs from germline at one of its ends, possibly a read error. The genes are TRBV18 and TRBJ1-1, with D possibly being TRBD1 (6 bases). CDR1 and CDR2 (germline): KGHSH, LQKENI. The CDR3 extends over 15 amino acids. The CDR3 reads CASSPRQATNTEAFF. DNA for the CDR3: TGTGCCAGCTCCCCACGACAGGCTACAAACACTGAAGCTTTCTTT.

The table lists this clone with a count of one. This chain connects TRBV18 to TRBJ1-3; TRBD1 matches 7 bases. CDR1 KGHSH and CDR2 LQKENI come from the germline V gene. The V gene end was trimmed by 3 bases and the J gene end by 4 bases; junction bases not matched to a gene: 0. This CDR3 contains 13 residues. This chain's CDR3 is CASSPGQGNTIYF. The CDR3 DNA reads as TGTGCCAGCTCACCGGGACAGGGAAACACCATATATTTT. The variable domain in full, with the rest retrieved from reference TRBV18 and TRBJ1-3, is NAGVMQNPRHLVRRRGQEARLRCSPMKGHSHVYWYRQLPEEGLKFMVYLQKENIIDESGMPKERFSAEFPKEGPSILRIQQVVRGDSAAYFCASSPGQGNTIYFGEGSWLTVV.

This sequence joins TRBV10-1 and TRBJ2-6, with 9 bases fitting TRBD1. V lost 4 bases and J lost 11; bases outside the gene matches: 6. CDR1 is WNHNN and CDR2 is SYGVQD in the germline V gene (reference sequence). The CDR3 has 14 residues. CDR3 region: CASSGPGQGDVLTF. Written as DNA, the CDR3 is TGCGCCAGCAGTGGCCCGGGACAGGGAGACGTCCTGACTTTC.

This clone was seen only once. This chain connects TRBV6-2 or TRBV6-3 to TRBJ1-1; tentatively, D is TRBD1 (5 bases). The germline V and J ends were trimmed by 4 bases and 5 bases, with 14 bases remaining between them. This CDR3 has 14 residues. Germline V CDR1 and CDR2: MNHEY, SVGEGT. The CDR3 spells CASSSSGKGTEAFF. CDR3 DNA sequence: TGTGCCAGCAGTTCTTCAGGGAAGGGGACTGAAGCTTTCTTT.

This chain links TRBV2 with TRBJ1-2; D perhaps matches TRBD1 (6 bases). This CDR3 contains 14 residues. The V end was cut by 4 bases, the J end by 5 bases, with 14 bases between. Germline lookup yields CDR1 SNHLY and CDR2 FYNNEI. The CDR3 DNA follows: TGTGCCAGCAGTGGGGAGGGGGAGTATTATGGCTACACCTTC. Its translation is CASSGEGEYYGYTF.

CDR3 nucleotide sequence: TGTGCCAGTAGTATAGGGGACACAACAACTAATGAAAAACTGTTTTTT. Its protein product is CASSIGDTTTNEKLFF. The chain combines TRBV19 with TRBJ1-4; maybe TRBD1 (6 bases). This CDR3 comprises 16 residues. CDR1 and CDR2 (germline): LNHDA, SQIVND (reference sequence). V was trimmed by 1 base and J by 0 bases, leaving 9 bases between them.

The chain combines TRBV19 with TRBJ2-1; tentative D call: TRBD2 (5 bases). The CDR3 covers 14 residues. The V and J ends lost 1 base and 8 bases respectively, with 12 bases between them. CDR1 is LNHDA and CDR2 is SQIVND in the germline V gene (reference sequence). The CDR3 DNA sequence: TGTGCCAGTAGTATAGGAGCCCAGAGGGATGAGCAGTTCTTC. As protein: CASSIGAQRDEQFF.

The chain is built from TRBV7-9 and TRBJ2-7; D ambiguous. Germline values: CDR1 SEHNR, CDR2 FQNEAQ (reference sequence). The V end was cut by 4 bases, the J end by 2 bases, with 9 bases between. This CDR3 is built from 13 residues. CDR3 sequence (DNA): TGTGCCAGCAGCTCATATAACACCTACGAGCAGTACTTC. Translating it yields CASSSYNTYEQYF.

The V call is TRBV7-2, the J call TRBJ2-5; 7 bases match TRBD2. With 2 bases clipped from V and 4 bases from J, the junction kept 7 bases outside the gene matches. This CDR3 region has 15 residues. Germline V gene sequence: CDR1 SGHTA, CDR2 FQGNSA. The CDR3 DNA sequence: TGTGCCAGCAGCTTAAGGAGCTCTAGCGGAGAGACCCAGTACTTC. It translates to CASSLRSSSGETQYF.

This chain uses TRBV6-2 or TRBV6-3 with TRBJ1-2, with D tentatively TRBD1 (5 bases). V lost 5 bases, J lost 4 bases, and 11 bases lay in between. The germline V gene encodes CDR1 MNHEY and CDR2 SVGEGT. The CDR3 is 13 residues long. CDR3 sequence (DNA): TGTGCCAGCAGTCGTGACAGTTCCTATGGCTACACCTTC. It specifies CASSRDSSYGYTF.

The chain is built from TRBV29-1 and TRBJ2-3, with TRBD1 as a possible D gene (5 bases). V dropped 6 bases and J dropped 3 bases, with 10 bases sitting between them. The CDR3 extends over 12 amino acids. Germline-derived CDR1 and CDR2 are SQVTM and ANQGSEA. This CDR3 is CSVHDRTDTQYF. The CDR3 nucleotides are TGCAGCGTCCACGACAGAACAGATACGCAGTATTTT.

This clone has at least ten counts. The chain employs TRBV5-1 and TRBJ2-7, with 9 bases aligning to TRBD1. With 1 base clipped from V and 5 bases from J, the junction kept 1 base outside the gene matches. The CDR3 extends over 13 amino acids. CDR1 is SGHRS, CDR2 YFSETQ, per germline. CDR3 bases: TGCGCCAGCAGCTTGAACAGGGGGCACGAGCAGTACTTC. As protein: CASSLNRGHEQYF.

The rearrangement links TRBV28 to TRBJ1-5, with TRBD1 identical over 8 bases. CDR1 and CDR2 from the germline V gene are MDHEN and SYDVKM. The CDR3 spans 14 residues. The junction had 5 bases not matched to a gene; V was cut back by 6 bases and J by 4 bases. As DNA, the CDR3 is TGTGCCAGCAGACCCCAGGGGGCTAATCAGCCCCAGCATTTT. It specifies CASRPQGANQPQHF.